The 11 T cell receptor beta chains below come from one sample, sequenced in a study of CD8 T cells in Susac syndrome. The RNA input was roughly 0.45 to 1 ug, and it was reverse transcribed with random hexamers. TCRdb re-analysed the immunoSEQ multiplex PCR reads in MiXCR, keeping a single row per CDR3 protein. The data hold approximately 54,000 distinct CDR3 sequences, with 95% observed a single time. Material: CD8+ T cells from PBMCs. These receptors were taken from a human donor with Susac syndrome.

The chain uses TRBV30 and TRBJ2-3; 8 bases are a match to TRBD1. This CDR3 contains 14 residues. Germline trimming cut 2 bases from V and 0 bases from J; bases unmatched to any gene: 1. The germline CDR1 and CDR2 sequences are GTSNPN and SVGIG (reference sequence). The CDR3 reads CAWSQGASTDTQYF. The CDR3 region has the DNA TGTGCCTGGAGTCAGGGGGCTAGCACAGATACGCAGTATTTT. The whole variable domain, filled in from reference TRBV30 and TRBJ2-3, reads SQTIHQWPATLVQPVGSPLSLECTVEGTSNPNLYWYRQAAGRGLQLLFYSVGIGQISSEVPQNLSASRPQDRQFILSSKKLLLSDSGFYLCAWSQGASTDTQYFGPGTRLTVL.

This clonotype appeared once. This chain uses TRBV12-3 or TRBV12-4 with TRBJ2-3; D is unclear. This CDR3 has 13 amino acids. Trimming shortened V by 6 bases and J by 5 bases, and 12 bases separated the two germline ends. The CDR3 nucleotides read TGTGCCAGCAGCCTCAACCTGGTAGATACGCAGTATTTT. Protein: CASSLNLVDTQYF.

This chain joins TRBV29-1 and TRBJ2-3; no firm D call. The CDR3 sequence is 18 residues long. Germline V gives CDR1 SQVTM, CDR2 ANQGSEA. Between the trimmed V and J ends, which lost 2 bases and 4 bases, there was a span of 25 bases. In DNA, the CDR3 is TGCAGCGTTGAACCGGTCGCTGCCCCTAGGTTATCGGCAGATACGCAGTATTTT. Protein product: CSVEPVAAPRLSADTQYF.

CDR3 residues: CASSLVRAAGQETQYF. The CDR3, as DNA: TGTGCCAGCAGCTTAGTTCGTGCCGCTGGACAAGAGACCCAGTACTTC. The V call is TRBV7-9, the J call TRBJ2-5; D ambiguous. The germline V and J ends were trimmed by 1 base and 2 bases, with 14 bases remaining between them. Looked up from germline, CDR1 is SEHNR and CDR2 is FQNEAQ (reference sequence). The CDR3 sequence is 16 residues long. Full variable domain (outside the CDR3, taken from reference TRBV7-9 and TRBJ2-5): DTGVSQNPRHKITKRGQNVTFRCDPISEHNRLYWYRQTLGQGPEFLTYFQNEAQLEKSRLLSDRFSAERPKGSFSTLEIQRTEQGDSAMYLCASSLVRAAGQETQYFGPGTRLLVL.

This sequence joins TRBV30 and TRBJ1-2; unclear D gene. Between the trimmed V and J ends, which lost 4 bases and 8 bases, there was a span of 17 bases. The length of the CDR3 is 13 residues. Germline CDR1 GTSNPN, CDR2 SVGIG (reference sequence). The CDR3 bases are TGTGCCTGGATGGATCTCCACCTAAACGGCTACACCTTC. Its protein is CAWMDLHLNGYTF.

The J gene is TRBJ1-6, the V gene TRBV12-3 or TRBV12-4, with D maybe TRBD1 (5 bases). CDR3 length: 14 residues. Trimming pared 2 bases from V and 10 bases from J, leaving 12 bases between. The CDR3 sequence is CASSLLDTASPLHF. CDR3 DNA: TGTGCCAGCAGTTTATTGGACACGGCCTCACCCCTCCACTTT.

This clonotype showed up just once. This sequence joins TRBV11-1 and TRBJ2-3, with 15 bases fitting TRBD2. The CDR3 sequence is 21 residues long. The junction had 21 bases not matched to a gene; V was cut back by 5 bases and J by 6 bases. Per the germline V gene, CDR1 is SGHAT and CDR2 is FQDESV (reference sequence). The CDR3 bases are TGTGCCAGCAGCCCTCCAGCGGGACTAGCGGGGGGCGTCCCCATTGTTGATACGCAGTATTTT. This sequence encodes CASSPPAGLAGGVPIVDTQYF.

This clonotype was counted a single time. V usage is TRBV30 and J usage is TRBJ2-1, with TRBD2 matching 7 bases. This CDR3 contains 16 residues. The V gene end was trimmed by 0 bases and the J gene end by 1 base; junction bases not matched to a gene: 6. Germline loops: CDR1 GTSNPN, CDR2 SVGIG (reference sequence). In DNA, the CDR3 is TGTGCCTGGAGTGTGGGGCGGGGGAGTTCCTACAATGAGCAGTTCTTC. It specifies CAWSVGRGSSYNEQFF. The whole variable domain, remainder taken from reference TRBV30 and TRBJ2-1, is SQTIHQWPATLVQPVGSPLSLECTVEGTSNPNLYWYRQAAGRGLQLLFYSVGIGQISSEVPQNLSASRPQDRQFILSSKKLLLSDSGFYLCAWSVGRGSSYNEQFFGPGTRLTVL.

The rearrangement links TRBV6-5 to TRBJ2-1, with 10 bases that match TRBD2. Unmatched junction bases numbered 9, after V lost 4 bases and J lost 9 bases. CDR1 and CDR2 from the germline V gene are MNHEY and SVGAGI. CDR3 length: 15 residues. The CDR3: CASSSSGGVLPEQFF. The CDR3 bases are TGTGCCAGCAGTTCGAGCGGGGGGGTCCTTCCTGAGCAGTTCTTC.

This sequence joins TRBV29-1 and TRBJ2-7; D might be TRBD2 (5 bases). The germline V and J ends were trimmed by 2 bases and 3 bases, with 20 bases remaining between them. CDR1 is SQVTM, CDR2 ANQGSEA, per germline. This CDR3 comprises 16 residues. CDR3 bases: TGCAGCGTTGAAATGGCCGGGTGGGCTCGGGACTACGAGCAGTACTTC. The encoded protein is CSVEMAGWARDYEQYF.

V usage is TRBV9 and J usage is TRBJ1-6; a weak D match, TRBD1 (5 bases). Germline CDR1 and CDR2: SGDLS and YYNGEE. The ends were cut back, 0 bases at V and 7 bases at J, with 5 bases in the middle. The CDR3 spans 13 residues. The chain's CDR3 is CASSVGGNSPLHF. CDR3 coding DNA: TGTGCCAGCAGCGTAGGGGGGAATTCACCCCTCCACTTT.